What follows are 7 T cell receptor beta chains derived from one specimen sequenced in a study of regulatory T cells in long-lasting Graves disease. The TCR beta library used iRepertoire HTBI primers with Arm-PCR amplification of CDR3. TCRdb redid the calling of the multiplex PCR reads with MiXCR, one entry per CDR3 protein. The table shows fewer than 650,000 distinct CDR3 sequences, with about 16% occurring only once. Documented time point: newly diagnosed GD, antithyroid drugs for less than 3 months. PBMC RNA served as the TCR library source. The sample was also reused in another study, on T cells in Graves' hyperthyroidism and ophthalmopathy.

This specimen was peripheral blood mononuclear cells (PBMCs), taken at new diagnosis, from a patient treated with antithyroid drugs. Receptors were obtained from a man between 18 and 29 years old with Graves disease.

This clonotype came up a few times. The chain couples TRBV5-1 to TRBJ2-3; D uncertain. V was pared by 4 bases and J by 5 bases, with 11 bases between. The CDR3 is 13 amino acids. In germline, CDR1 is SGHRS, CDR2 YFSETQ. This chain's CDR3 is CASSRLSVDTQYF. The CDR3 DNA is TGCGCCAGCAGCCGCCTTTCGGTAGATACGCAGTATTTT.

In its sample, this clonotype was seen a few times. The chain uses TRBV3-1 and TRBJ2-3; 11 bases map to TRBD2. V shed 4 bases and J 2 bases; nucleotides not matched to a gene: 11. The CDR3 length is 18 residues. From germline, CDR1 is LGHDT and CDR2 YNNKEL (reference sequence). The CDR3 protein is CASSPPPRLAGTTDTQYF. CDR3 nucleotide sequence: TGTGCCAGCAGCCCTCCCCCTCGACTAGCGGGAACCACAGATACGCAGTATTTT.

This clonotype was recorded a few times. The V call is TRBV20-1, the J call TRBJ1-1; possible D gene TRBD1, 5 bases. CDR3 length: 11 residues. In germline, CDR1 is DFQATT, CDR2 SNEGSKA (reference sequence). In DNA, the CDR3 is TGCAGGAGCCTCATGGGGGGTGAAGCTTTCTTT. Translation gives CRSLMGGEAFF.

This clonotype was recorded a few times. The chain links TRBV29-1 to TRBJ1-4; 7 bases align to TRBD1. The V segment lost 7 bases and the J segment 7 bases; nucleotides outside the gene matches: 6. The CDR3 consists of 12 residues. The germline gives CDR1 SQVTM, CDR2 ANQGSEA. The CDR3 nucleotides read TGCAGCGGGGGGACAGTACTTGAAAAACTGTTTTTT. Protein product: CSGGTVLEKLFF.

This clonotype came up many times. The chain links TRBV30 to TRBJ2-1; 13 bases are shared with TRBD2. The CDR3 has 15 amino acids. V trimming: 4 bases; J trimming: 7 bases; junction bases outside the gene matches: 7. Germline CDR1 reads GTSNPN; CDR2 reads SVGIG (reference sequence). CDR3 region: CAWNPLAGGGNEQFF. CDR3 DNA: TGTGCCTGGAACCCACTAGCGGGAGGGGGGAATGAGCAGTTCTTC.

The J gene is TRBJ2-1, the V gene TRBV27; D not certain. Trimming shortened V by 1 base and J by 1 base, and 11 bases separated the two germline ends. Germline V lookup: CDR1 MNHEY, CDR2 SMNVEV (reference sequence). The CDR3 consists of 16 residues. The DNA for the CDR3 is TGTGCCAGCAGTTTATTCTTGGCAGGATCCTACAATGAGCAGTTCTTC. The encoded protein is CASSLFLAGSYNEQFF.

The CDR3 spells CASSYSPNTRTSSYNEQFF. The CDR3 nucleotides read TGTGCCAGCAGTTATTCCCCCAACACTAGGACAAGCTCCTACAATGAGCAGTTCTTC. This chain joins TRBV6-2 or TRBV6-3 and TRBJ2-1; D is perhaps TRBD1 or TRBD2 (5 bases each). V lost 3 bases to trimming and J lost 0 bases, with 21 bases between them. From germline, CDR1 is MNHEY and CDR2 SVGEGT. This CDR3 comprises 19 residues.